The 7 T cell receptor beta chains below were found in one sample sequenced in a study of blood T cell repertoires in COVID-19. Libraries were prepared by immunoSEQ multiplex PCR; TCRdb keeps only in-frame clonotypes and omits some of them. Of 350,000 or so clones listed, about 88% are singletons. Sequenced: PBMCs or T cells enriched from blood (not recorded which). Receptor source: a woman aged 30 to 39 who had been exposed to COVID-19.

The chain uses TRBV7-3 and TRBJ2-6, with TRBD1 matching 7 bases. The germline V gene has CDR1 SGHTA and CDR2 FQGTGA. The CDR3 has 16 amino acids. J lost 2 bases, V lost 5 bases, and 6 bases had no gene match. In DNA, the CDR3 is TGTGCCAGCAGCCTCGACAGGGCAACTGGGGCCAACGTCCTGACTTTC. This sequence encodes CASSLDRATGANVLTF.

The rearrangement uses TRBV2 and TRBJ2-7; TRBD2 matches 7 bases. J lost 1 base, V lost 1 base, and 4 bases had no gene match. Germline loops: CDR1 SNHLY, CDR2 FYNNEI. The CDR3 totals 15 residues. The DNA for the CDR3 is TGTGCCAGCAGTGAAGGTGCGGGAGCTTCCTACGAGCAGTACTTC. The encoded protein is CASSEGAGASYEQYF.

In this sample, this clone turned up once. The V and J genes are TRBV6-6 and TRBJ2-3; 13 bases map to TRBD2. V lost 5 bases and J lost 4; bases outside the gene matches: 9. Germline CDR1 MNHNY, CDR2 SVGAGI (reference sequence). The CDR3 consists of 17 residues. CDR3 protein: CASSRPRTSGGADTQYF. The DNA for the CDR3 is TGTGCCAGCAGTCGCCCCCGAACTAGCGGGGGGGCAGATACGCAGTATTTT.

The chain uses TRBV5-1 and TRBJ2-3; 9 nucleotides line up with TRBD1. This CDR3 comprises 15 residues. Germline V gene sequence: CDR1 SGHRS, CDR2 YFSETQ. After removal of 4 bases from V and 5 bases from J, the junction contained 8 bases not matched to a gene. The CDR3 loop reads CASSRDRGLIDTQYF. CDR3 DNA sequence: TGCGCCAGCAGCCGAGACAGGGGGTTGATAGATACGCAGTATTTT.

This chain links TRBV13 with TRBJ1-2; D is ambiguous. The CDR3 loop spans 14 amino acids. CDR1 PRHDT and CDR2 FYEKMQ come from the germline V gene (reference sequence). V gave up 5 bases and J gave up 2 bases, with 12 bases separating them. In nucleotides, the CDR3 is TGTGCCAGCAGCCCGCCAGGATTGAACTATGGCTACACCTTC. Amino acid sequence: CASSPPGLNYGYTF.

In regard to this clone: Other nucleotide sequences in the sample specify the same CDR3. This sequence joins TRBV12-3 or TRBV12-4 and TRBJ1-2, with 8 positions matching TRBD1. The CDR3 totals 13 residues. Unmatched junction bases numbered 5, after V lost 6 bases and J lost 5 bases. This CDR3 is CASSLGTGYGYTF. CDR3 DNA: TGTGCCAGCAGCCTGGGGACAGGTTATGGCTACACCTTC.

This clone was counted a single time. The chain recombines TRBV10-2 with TRBJ2-5; D might be TRBD2 (5 bases). Germline lookup yields CDR1 WSHSY and CDR2 SAAADI. V lost 6 bases, J lost 0 bases, and 5 bases lay in between. This CDR3 comprises 12 residues. For the CDR3, the DNA is TGCGCCAGCAGGGACTACCAAGAGACCCAGTACTTC. Its translation is CASRDYQETQYF.